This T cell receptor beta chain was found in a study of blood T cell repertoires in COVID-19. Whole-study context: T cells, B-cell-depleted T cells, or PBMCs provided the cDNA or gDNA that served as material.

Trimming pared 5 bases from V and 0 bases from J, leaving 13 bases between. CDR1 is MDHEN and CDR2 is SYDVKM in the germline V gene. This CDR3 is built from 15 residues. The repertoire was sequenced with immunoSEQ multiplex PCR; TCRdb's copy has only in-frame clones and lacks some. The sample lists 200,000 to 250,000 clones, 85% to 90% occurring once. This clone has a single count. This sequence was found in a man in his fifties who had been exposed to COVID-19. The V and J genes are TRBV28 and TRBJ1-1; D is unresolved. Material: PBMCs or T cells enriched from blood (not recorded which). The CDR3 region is CASSRPAGLNTEAFF. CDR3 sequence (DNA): TGTGCCAGCAGTCGTCCCGCGGGCCTGAACACTGAAGCTTTCTTT.